The clone carrying this TCR beta chain was picked up many times. Antigen unknown. RNA transcripts provided the source from which TCR beta CDR3 regions were amplified. Using the HTBI primer set, a first-round RT-PCR was run on the TCR CDR3. TCRdb analysed the multiplex PCR reads with MiXCR anew, one entry per CDR3 protein. Here the sample spans about 570,000 distinct CDR3 sequences, 46% being singletons. This specimen comes from a study of T cells in Graves' hyperthyroidism and ophthalmopathy. Findings of the study overall: Ophthalmopathy was model-predicted a median approximately 6.4 months pre-onset. The blood repertoire included most of the expanded thyroid clonotypes above 0.001. Stable hyperthyroidism was told apart from ophthalmopathy by a model built on 13 V-J features.

Germline CDR1 MDHEN, CDR2 SYDVKM. The CDR3 extends over 15 amino acids. Trimming stripped 3 bases from V and 8 bases from J, with 14 bases between. Diagnosis rested on symptoms, serum thyroxine and TRAb, thyroid ultrasound, and orbital computed tomography. This sequence was found in an adult woman with Graves' disease, either hyperthyroidism or ophthalmopathy (not recorded which). The sequencing input was peripheral blood or thyroid tissue (not recorded which). The chain has TRBV28 and TRBJ1-6, with D possibly being TRBD1 (5 bases). The CDR3, as DNA: TGTGCCAGCAGTTTGGGGCCCAGAGGAGATTCACCCCTCCACTTT. Amino acids: CASSLGPRGDSPLHF.